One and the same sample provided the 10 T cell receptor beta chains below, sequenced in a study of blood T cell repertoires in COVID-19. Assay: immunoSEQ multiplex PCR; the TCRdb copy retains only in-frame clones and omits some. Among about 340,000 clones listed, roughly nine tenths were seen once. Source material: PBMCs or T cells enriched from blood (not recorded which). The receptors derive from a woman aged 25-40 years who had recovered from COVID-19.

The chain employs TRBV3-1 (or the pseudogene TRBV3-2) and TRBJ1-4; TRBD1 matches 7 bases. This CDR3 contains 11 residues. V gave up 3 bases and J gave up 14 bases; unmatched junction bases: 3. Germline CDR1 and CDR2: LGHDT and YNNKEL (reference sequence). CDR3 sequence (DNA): TGTGCCAGCAGCCACGGACAGGTCCTGTTTTTT. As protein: CASSHGQVLFF.

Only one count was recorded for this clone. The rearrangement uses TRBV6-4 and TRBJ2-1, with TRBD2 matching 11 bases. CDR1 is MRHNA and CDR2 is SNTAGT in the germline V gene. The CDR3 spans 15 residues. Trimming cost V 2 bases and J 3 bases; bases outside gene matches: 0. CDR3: CASSDGLAGYNEQFF. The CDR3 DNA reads TGTGCCAGCAGTGACGGACTAGCGGGCTACAATGAGCAGTTCTTC.

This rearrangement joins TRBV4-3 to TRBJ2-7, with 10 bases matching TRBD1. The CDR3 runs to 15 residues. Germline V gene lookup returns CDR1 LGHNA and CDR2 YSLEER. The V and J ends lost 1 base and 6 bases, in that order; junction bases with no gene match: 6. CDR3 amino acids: CASSQVGGTGAEQYF. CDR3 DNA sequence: TGCGCCAGCAGCCAAGTCGGTGGGACAGGGGCCGAGCAGTACTTC.

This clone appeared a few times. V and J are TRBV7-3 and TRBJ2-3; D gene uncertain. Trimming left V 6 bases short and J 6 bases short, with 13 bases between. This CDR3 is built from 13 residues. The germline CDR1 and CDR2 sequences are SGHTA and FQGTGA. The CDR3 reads CASRESSTDTQYF. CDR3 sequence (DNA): TGTGCCAGCAGGGAATCTAGTACGGATACGCAGTATTTT.

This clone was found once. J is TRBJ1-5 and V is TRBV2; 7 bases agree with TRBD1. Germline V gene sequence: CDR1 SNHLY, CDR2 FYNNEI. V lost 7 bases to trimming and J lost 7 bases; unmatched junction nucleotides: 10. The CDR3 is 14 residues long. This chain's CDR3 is CASNEGAVGQPQHF. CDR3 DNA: TGTGCCAGCAACGAGGGGGCGGTGGGCCAGCCCCAGCATTTT.

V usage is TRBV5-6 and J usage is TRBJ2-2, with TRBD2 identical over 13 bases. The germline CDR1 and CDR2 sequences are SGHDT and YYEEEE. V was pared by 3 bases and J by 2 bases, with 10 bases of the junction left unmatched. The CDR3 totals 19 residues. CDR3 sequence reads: CASSYSRLAGGPNTGELFF. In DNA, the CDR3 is TGTGCCAGCAGCTACTCTAGACTAGCGGGGGGCCCCAACACCGGGGAGCTGTTTTTT. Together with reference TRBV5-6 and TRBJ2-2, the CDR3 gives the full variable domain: DAGVTQSPTHLIKTRGQQVTLRCSPKSGHDTVSWYQQALGQGPQFIFQYYEEEERQRGNFPDRFSGHQFPNYSSELNVNALLLGDSALYLCASSYSRLAGGPNTGELFFGEGSRLTVL.

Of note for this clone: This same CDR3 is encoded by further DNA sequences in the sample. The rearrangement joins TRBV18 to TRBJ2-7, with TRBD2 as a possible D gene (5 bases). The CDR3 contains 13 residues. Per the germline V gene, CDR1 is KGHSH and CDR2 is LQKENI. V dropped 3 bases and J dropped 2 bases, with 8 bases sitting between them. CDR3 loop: CASSPGAAYEQYF. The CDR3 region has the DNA TGTGCCAGCTCACCGGGAGCTGCCTACGAGCAGTACTTC.

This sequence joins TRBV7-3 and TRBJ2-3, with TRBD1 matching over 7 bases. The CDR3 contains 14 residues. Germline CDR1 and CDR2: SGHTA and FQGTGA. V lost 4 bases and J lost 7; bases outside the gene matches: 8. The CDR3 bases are TGTGCCAGCAGCTCCTCCACAGGGGCGAATACGCAGTATTTT. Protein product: CASSSSTGANTQYF. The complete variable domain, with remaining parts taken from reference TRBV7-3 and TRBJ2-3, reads GAGVSQTPSNKVTEKGKYVELRCDPISGHTALYWYRQSLGQGPEFLIYFQGTGAADDSGLPNDRFFAVRPEGSVSTLKIQRTERGDSAVYLCASSSSTGANTQYFGPGTRLTVL.

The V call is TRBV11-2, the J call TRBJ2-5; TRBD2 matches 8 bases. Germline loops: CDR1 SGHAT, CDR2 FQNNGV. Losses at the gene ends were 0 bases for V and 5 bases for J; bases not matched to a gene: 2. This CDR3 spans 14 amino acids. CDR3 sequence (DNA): TGTGCCAGCAGCTTAGAGGTAGCGGGGGAGACCCAGTACTTC. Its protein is CASSLEVAGETQYF.

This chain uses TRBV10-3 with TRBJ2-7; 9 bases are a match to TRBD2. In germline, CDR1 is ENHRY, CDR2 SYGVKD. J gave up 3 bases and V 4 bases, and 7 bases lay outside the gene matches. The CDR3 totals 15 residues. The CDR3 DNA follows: TGTGCCATCAGTGGTGTCAAGCGGGAGGTCTACGAGCAGTACTTC. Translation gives CAISGVKREVYEQYF.